This entry lists 14 T cell receptor beta chains sequenced from one sample in a study of cytomegalovirus exposure and HLA in healthy donors. PCR employed 60 Vbeta and 13 Jbeta primers. Libraries were prepared by immunoSEQ multiplex PCR; TCRdb keeps only in-frame clonotypes and omits some of them. The data hold 95,000 to 150,000 clones, with under 85% observed a single time. The sample comprised PBMCs. Source of these receptors: a woman aged 50 to 60 in good health and CMV-seropositive.

J is TRBJ2-4 and V is TRBV9; 9 bases fit TRBD2. In germline, CDR1 is SGDLS, CDR2 YYNGEE. J gave up 8 bases and V 4 bases, and 4 bases lay outside the gene matches. This CDR3 has 13 amino acids. The chain's CDR3 is CASSRGGAYIQYF. Written as DNA, the CDR3 is TGTGCCAGCAGCCGCGGGGGGGCATACATTCAGTACTTC.

This chain joins TRBV2 and TRBJ1-2; tentatively, D is TRBD1 (5 bases). From germline, CDR1 is SNHLY and CDR2 FYNNEI. This CDR3 region has 14 residues. With 8 bases removed from V and 2 bases from J, the gap between germline ends came to 15 bases. The CDR3 spells CASPTREKNYGYTF. The CDR3 DNA reads as TGTGCCAGCCCGACCAGGGAAAAAAACTATGGCTACACCTTC.

The genes are TRBV7-9 and TRBJ1-6, with 8 positions matching TRBD1. Trimming at V came to 2 bases and at J to 9 bases, leaving 6 bases not matched to a gene. Per the germline V gene, CDR1 is SEHNR and CDR2 is FQNEAQ (reference sequence). This CDR3 is built from 15 residues. The CDR3 loop is CASSLQPGGLSPLHF. CDR3 nucleotide sequence: TGTGCCAGCAGCTTACAACCAGGGGGCCTTTCACCCCTCCACTTT. The full variable domain, with the rest looked up from reference TRBV7-9 and TRBJ1-6, is DTGVSQNPRHKITKRGQNVTFRCDPISEHNRLYWYRQTLGQGPEFLTYFQNEAQLEKSRLLSDRFSAERPKGSFSTLEIQRTEQGDSAMYLCASSLQPGGLSPLHFGNGTRLTVT.

DNA for the CDR3: TGTGCCAGCAGTTACCAAATGGGGACAGGCGGGTGTTCGCAGTACTTC. This translates into CASSYQMGTGGCSQYF. This chain links TRBV6-5 with TRBJ2-7; 8 nucleotides line up with TRBD1. From germline, CDR1 is MNHEY and CDR2 SVGAGI. V lost 2 bases and J lost 9; bases outside the gene matches: 15. CDR3 length equals 16 residues.

This sequence joins TRBV7-9 and TRBJ1-2; no clear D gene. The V gene's germline CDR1 is SEHNR and CDR2 FQNEAQ (reference sequence). The CDR3 consists of 14 residues. Trimming took off 2 bases at V and 2 bases at J, with 9 bases between the two ends. In DNA form, the CDR3 reads TGTGCCAGCAGCTTACAACTTATCAACTATGGCTACACCTTC. It yields the protein CASSLQLINYGYTF.

This chain links TRBV15 with TRBJ2-7; a possible D gene is TRBD1 (5 bases). CDR3 length equals 12 residues. Trimming removed 2 bases at V and 7 bases at J, with 9 bases between. Germline V gene lookup returns CDR1 LNHNV and CDR2 YYDKDF (reference sequence). The chain's CDR3 is CATSRQGGEQYF. Written as DNA, the CDR3 is TGTGCCACCAGCAGACAGGGCGGTGAGCAGTACTTC.

The V call is TRBV19, the J call TRBJ2-3; 9 bases agree with TRBD1. CDR1 is LNHDA and CDR2 is SQIVND in the germline V gene (reference sequence). The CDR3 spans 15 residues. With V trimmed by 6 bases and J by 1 base, 5 bases remained unmatched. This chain's CDR3 is CASSPRDRGTDTQYF. The CDR3 DNA follows: TGTGCCAGTAGCCCAAGGGACAGGGGCACAGATACGCAGTATTTT.

This clone was seen a single time. The rearrangement uses TRBV27 and TRBJ2-2, with D possibly matching TRBD2 (6 bases). Germline V gene sequence: CDR1 MNHEY, CDR2 SMNVEV (reference sequence). The V gene lost 6 bases and the J gene lost 7 bases, with 12 bases spanning the gap. There are 13 residues in the CDR3. The CDR3: CASRLQGGGELFF. In nucleotides, the CDR3 is TGTGCCAGCAGACTGCAGGGAGGCGGGGAGCTGTTTTTT.

The chain carries TRBV20-1 and TRBJ2-1; possible D gene TRBD1, 6 bases. CDR3 length equals 11 residues. Trimming removed 4 bases at V and 10 bases at J, with 11 bases between. The germline V gene has CDR1 DFQATT and CDR2 SNEGSKA (reference sequence). The DNA of the CDR3 is TGCAGTGCTAACCGGGACACCGAGCAGTTCTTC. Amino acids: CSANRDTEQFF.

The chain has TRBV29-1 and TRBJ1-2; tentatively, D is TRBD1 (5 bases). V lost 5 bases to trimming and J lost 4 bases, with 14 bases between them. Germline lookup yields CDR1 SQVTM and CDR2 ANQGSEA. The CDR3 consists of 13 residues. CDR3 coding DNA: TGCAGCGTTCTCATTCAGGGTCTCTATGGCTACACCTTC. Translating it yields CSVLIQGLYGYTF.

Notes on this clone: One junction end disagrees with the germline gene, perhaps due to a read error. This sequence joins TRBV5-1 and TRBJ2-1; D is possibly TRBD2 (5 bases). The CDR3 runs to 15 residues. Germline V lookup: CDR1 SGHRS, CDR2 YFSETQ. CDR3 residues: CASSLQDPDYDEQFF. DNA of the CDR3: TGCGCCAGCAGCCTGCAGGACCCAGACTACGATGAGCAGTTCTTC.

The rearrangement links TRBV19 to TRBJ1-4; the match to TRBD1 covers 8 bases. CDR3 size: 15 residues. Trimming removed 5 bases from V and 6 bases from J; junction bases left unmatched: 8. The V gene's germline CDR1 is LNHDA and CDR2 SQIVND (reference sequence). The CDR3 sequence is CASSLRTGSDEKLFF. CDR3 nucleotide sequence: TGTGCCAGTAGTCTCCGGACAGGGTCCGATGAAAAACTGTTTTTT.

The chain recombines TRBV11-2 with TRBJ2-5; tentative D call: TRBD2 (7 bases). Trimming left V 5 bases short and J 1 base short, with 20 bases between. CDR3 size: 17 residues. CDR1 and CDR2 (germline): SGHAT, FQNNGV. CDR3 nucleotide sequence: TGTGCCAGCAGCCGGGGGCTGGAAGCGGGGATCCAAGAGACCCAGTACTTC. Residues: CASSRGLEAGIQETQYF.

The rearrangement uses TRBV28 and TRBJ1-4, with D possibly matching TRBD1 (5 bases). The V end was cut by 5 bases, the J end by 8 bases, with 9 bases between. The germline V gene encodes CDR1 MDHEN and CDR2 SYDVKM. The CDR3 sequence is 12 residues long. CDR3 DNA sequence: TGTGCCAGCAGTGAGTCAGGGGAAAAACTGTTTTTT. It is translated as CASSESGEKLFF. Complete variable domain (other parts from reference TRBV28 and TRBJ1-4): DVKVTQSSRYLVKRTGEKVFLECVQDMDHENMFWYRQDPGLGLRLIYFSYDVKMKEKGDIPEGYSVSREKKERFSLILESASTNQTSMYLCASSESGEKLFFGSGTQLSVL.